This TCR beta chain was sequenced in a study of control samples from healthy donors and cancer patients. This clone was seen just once. The protocol was immunoSEQ multiplex PCR, while the TCRdb copy is restricted to in-frame clones and leaves out a portion. Of tens of thousands of clones in the sample, approximately 94% were seen once. CDR3 length: 11 amino acids. V was cut by 8 bases and J by 3 bases, with 7 bases left in between. Germline values: CDR1 SNHLY, CDR2 FYNNEI. This receptor was obtained from a man in his thirties or forties with colorectal cancer. Sequenced material: PBMCs. The chain uses TRBV2 and TRBJ2-5; no definite D call. DNA of the CDR3: TGTGCCAGCTCCCCCGAAGAGACCCAGTACTTC. It encodes CASSPEETQYF.